This is a list of T cell receptor beta chains from one sample in a study of OX40 agonist ivuxolimab in advanced cancers. TCRdb's copy holds only in-frame clones and misses some; the assay was immunoSEQ multiplex PCR. In the table there are around 100,000 clones, around nine tenths of which are singletons. The sample here was CD4+ or CD8+ T cells sorted from blood, taken in a trial of the OX40 agonist ivuxolimab. Every receptor here comes from an adult with an advanced solid tumor such as melanoma, head and neck, liver or kidney cancer. Each CDR3 is given with its conserved first and last residue. The D gene is left open where the match is weak. Where a row states a size, it is once, few, many or the class of an expanded clone; other rows omit it.

v_call: TRBV11-2; j_call: TRBJ1-6; clone_size: NA; d_call: NA; cdr3_nt: TGTGCCAGCAGCTTGGTCCGGACAGTTAATTCACCCCTCCACTTT; cdr3_aa: CASSLVRTVNSPLHF
v_call: TRBV6-6; j_call: TRBJ2-3; clone_size: NA; d_call: TRBD2; cdr3_nt: TGTGCCAGCAGTTTCACTCCGGGACTAAGCACAGATACGCAGTATTTT; cdr3_aa: CASSFTPGLSTDTQYF
v_call: TRBV21-1; j_call: TRBJ2-2; clone_size: NA; d_call: NA; cdr3_nt: TGTGCCAGCAGCAAAGAAGTTGGCCGCGACAGGGGGCGAAGCACCGGGGAGCTGTTTTTT; cdr3_aa: CASSKEVGRDRGRSTGELFF
v_call: TRBV15; j_call: TRBJ1-4; clone_size: once; d_call: NA; cdr3_nt: TGTGCCACCAGCAGTCAAGGAGGGGGTGCAACTAATGAAAAACTGTTTTTT; cdr3_aa: CATSSQGGGATNEKLFF
v_call: TRBV5-3; j_call: TRBJ2-1; clone_size: NA; d_call: TRBD2; cdr3_nt: TGTGCCAGAAGCTTCCCAGCGGGGTCGTCCTACAATGAGCAGTTCTTC; cdr3_aa: CARSFPAGSSYNEQFF
v_call: TRBV5-1; j_call: TRBJ2-1; clone_size: NA; d_call: TRBD1; cdr3_nt: TGCGCCAGCAGCTTTAGAGGGACAGGGGTGTTACGGGGTGAGCAGTTCTTC; cdr3_aa: CASSFRGTGVLRGEQFF
v_call: TRBV2; j_call: TRBJ1-2; clone_size: NA; d_call: NA; cdr3_nt: TGTGCCAGCAGTGAACGGGACTATGGCTACACCTTC; cdr3_aa: CASSERDYGYTF
v_call: TRBV28; j_call: TRBJ1-1; clone_size: NA; d_call: NA; cdr3_nt: TGTGCCAGCAGTTTGGGGGGGTGGACTGAAGCTTTCTTT; cdr3_aa: CASSLGGWTEAFF
v_call: TRBV15; j_call: TRBJ2-7; clone_size: once; d_call: NA; cdr3_nt: TGTGCCACCAGCAGAGATCAGTGGACTACCTTGAGGGGTGAGCAGTACTTC; cdr3_aa: CATSRDQWTTLRGEQYF
v_call: TRBV9; j_call: TRBJ2-7; clone_size: NA; d_call: NA; cdr3_nt: TGTGCCAGCAGCGTAGGTGTTAGCGGAGGGGGGCAGTACTTC; cdr3_aa: CASSVGVSGGGQYF
v_call: TRBV2; j_call: TRBJ2-3; clone_size: NA; d_call: NA; cdr3_nt: TGTGCCAGCAAAGGGGAGTCGGTGGATACGCAGTATTTT; cdr3_aa: CASKGESVDTQYF
v_call: TRBV4-1; j_call: TRBJ2-5; clone_size: NA; d_call: TRBD2; cdr3_nt: TGCGCCAGCAGCCAAGGACTAGCCATGGCGGAGACCCAGTACTTC; cdr3_aa: CASSQGLAMAETQYF
v_call: TRBV6-1; j_call: TRBJ1-2; clone_size: NA; d_call: NA; cdr3_nt: TGTGCCAGCAGTGAAGAGTTGCGGGGGTATGGCTACACCTTC; cdr3_aa: CASSEELRGYGYTF
v_call: TRBV9; j_call: TRBJ2-1; clone_size: NA; d_call: NA; cdr3_nt: TGTGCCAGCAGCGTAGAACAGGGTGGTAGGGGTGAGCAGTTCTTC; cdr3_aa: CASSVEQGGRGEQFF
v_call: TRBV13; j_call: TRBJ2-3; clone_size: NA; d_call: TRBD2; cdr3_nt: TGTGCCAGCAGCGGGACTAGCGGCACAGATACGCAGTATTTT; cdr3_aa: CASSGTSGTDTQYF
v_call: TRBV28; j_call: TRBJ1-2; clone_size: NA; d_call: TRBD1; cdr3_nt: TGTGCCAGCACGGCAGGGGGCTTTAGGGGCTATGGCTACACCTTC; cdr3_aa: CASTAGGFRGYGYTF
v_call: TRBV5-1; j_call: TRBJ2-7; clone_size: NA; d_call: NA; cdr3_nt: TGCGCCAGCAGCTTAACGTCAAGCTCCTACGAGCAGTACTTC; cdr3_aa: CASSLTSSSYEQYF
v_call: TRBV27; j_call: TRBJ1-1; clone_size: NA; d_call: TRBD1; cdr3_nt: TGTGCCAGCAGCATCAGGGGGGAAAACATGAACACTGAAGCTTTCTTT; cdr3_aa: CASSIRGENMNTEAFF
v_call: TRBV5-4; j_call: TRBJ2-5; clone_size: NA; d_call: NA; cdr3_nt: TGTGCCAGCAGCTGGGACATGGGGGAGACCCAGTACTTC; cdr3_aa: CASSWDMGETQYF
v_call: TRBV21-1; j_call: TRBJ2-2; clone_size: NA; d_call: NA; cdr3_nt: TGTGCCAGCAGCACCCGACAGGGGACGGTAGCCGGGGAGCTGTTTTTT; cdr3_aa: CASSTRQGTVAGELFF
v_call: TRBV9; j_call: TRBJ2-5; clone_size: few; d_call: NA; cdr3_nt: TGTGCCAGCAGCCCCGAGCAGGGTGGGGAGACCCAGTACTTC; cdr3_aa: CASSPEQGGETQYF
v_call: TRBV19; j_call: TRBJ1-3; clone_size: NA; d_call: TRBD1; cdr3_nt: TGTGCCAGTAGTACCTGGGACAGTACAAACACCATATATTTT; cdr3_aa: CASSTWDSTNTIYF
v_call: TRBV4-1; j_call: TRBJ2-7; clone_size: NA; d_call: TRBD2; cdr3_nt: TGCGCCAGCAGCCCCACCGGGACTACAACCCGCGAGCAGTACTTC; cdr3_aa: CASSPTGTTTREQYF
v_call: TRBV2; j_call: TRBJ2-2; clone_size: few; d_call: TRBD1; cdr3_nt: TGTGCCAGCAGTGAGGGACAGGGATCTTTCACCGGGGAGCTGTTTTTT; cdr3_aa: CASSEGQGSFTGELFF
v_call: TRBV6-1; j_call: TRBJ2-7; clone_size: NA; d_call: NA; cdr3_nt: TGTGCCAGCCTTACCCTAGGGACCCTCTACGAGCAGTACTTC; cdr3_aa: CASLTLGTLYEQYF
v_call: TRBV4-2; j_call: TRBJ1-2; clone_size: NA; d_call: NA; cdr3_nt: TGTGCCAGCAGCCAAGAAAGGGGGGATGGCTACACCTTC; cdr3_aa: CASSQERGDGYTF
v_call: TRBV19; j_call: TRBJ2-5; clone_size: once; d_call: NA; cdr3_nt: TGTGCCAGCAACTCTCCGGGCGGGACAGAGACCCAGTACTTC; cdr3_aa: CASNSPGGTETQYF
v_call: TRBV4-3; j_call: TRBJ1-4; clone_size: NA; d_call: NA; cdr3_nt: TGCGCCAGCAGCCAGATAGCTTACGAATCTCGGGAAAAACTGTTTTTT; cdr3_aa: CASSQIAYESREKLFF
v_call: TRBV6-1; j_call: TRBJ2-7; clone_size: NA; d_call: NA; cdr3_nt: TGTGCCAGCAGTGAAAGGCAGTACGAGCAGTACTTC; cdr3_aa: CASSERQYEQYF
v_call: TRBV5-1; j_call: TRBJ2-5; clone_size: NA; d_call: NA; cdr3_nt: TGCGCCAGCAGATTCTCAGCGGGCCCTCGAGATACAGAAGAGACCCAGTACTTC; cdr3_aa: CASRFSAGPRDTEETQYF
v_call: TRBV2; j_call: TRBJ2-7; clone_size: once; d_call: TRBD1; cdr3_nt: TGTGCCAGCAGCCGGGACAGGGGCTACGAGCAGTACTTC; cdr3_aa: CASSRDRGYEQYF
v_call: TRBV5-4; j_call: TRBJ1-2; clone_size: NA; d_call: TRBD1; cdr3_nt: TGTGCCAGCAGAACCCCGGGACAGGTATATGGCTACACCTTC; cdr3_aa: CASRTPGQVYGYTF
v_call: TRBV4-1; j_call: TRBJ2-1; clone_size: NA; d_call: TRBD2; cdr3_nt: TGCGCCAGCAGCCAAGATAAAGATAGCGGGAGTAGGGAGCAGTTCTTC; cdr3_aa: CASSQDKDSGSREQFF
v_call: TRBV4-1; j_call: TRBJ2-1; clone_size: NA; d_call: NA; cdr3_nt: TGCGCCAGCAGCCAAGAGGCTGGCAGGGTGTCCTACAATGAGCAGTTCTTC; cdr3_aa: CASSQEAGRVSYNEQFF
v_call: TRBV5-1; j_call: TRBJ2-7; clone_size: NA; d_call: TRBD2; cdr3_nt: TGCGCCAGCAGCTTAGGGACGGGAGGCAGCTACGAGCAGTACTTC; cdr3_aa: CASSLGTGGSYEQYF
v_call: TRBV30; j_call: TRBJ2-2; clone_size: NA; d_call: TRBD1; cdr3_nt: TGTGCCTGGAGCCGACAGGGGGCCGGGGAGCTGTTTTTT; cdr3_aa: CAWSRQGAGELFF
v_call: TRBV14; j_call: TRBJ2-2; clone_size: NA; d_call: TRBD2; cdr3_nt: TGTGCCAGCAGCCAAGCGGGAGGGCGTGCCACCGGGGAGCTGTTTTTT; cdr3_aa: CASSQAGGRATGELFF
v_call: TRBV6-1; j_call: TRBJ2-3; clone_size: NA; d_call: NA; cdr3_nt: TGTGCCAGCAGTGAACTGCTGTTGGATTTGGATACGCAGTATTTT; cdr3_aa: CASSELLLDLDTQYF
v_call: TRBV18; j_call: TRBJ2-6; clone_size: NA; d_call: NA; cdr3_nt: TGTGCCAGCTCACCATTGGCTCAGAGCTCTGGGGCCAACGTCCTGACTTTC; cdr3_aa: CASSPLAQSSGANVLTF
v_call: TRBV5-1; j_call: TRBJ2-3; clone_size: few; d_call: TRBD2; cdr3_nt: TGCGCCAGCAGCCCGGGACTATCGGGCAGCACAGATACGCAGTATTTT; cdr3_aa: CASSPGLSGSTDTQYF
v_call: TRBV11-2; j_call: TRBJ2-3; clone_size: NA; d_call: NA; cdr3_nt: TGTGCCAGCAGCCCTTCTTACCTAGGGGGCACAGATACGCAGTATTTT; cdr3_aa: CASSPSYLGGTDTQYF
v_call: TRBV10-3; j_call: TRBJ2-1; clone_size: NA; d_call: NA; cdr3_nt: TGTGCCATCAGTGACCTAAAGACAGGTAATCACAATGAGCAGTTCTTC; cdr3_aa: CAISDLKTGNHNEQFF
v_call: TRBV12-2; j_call: TRBJ2-1; clone_size: NA; d_call: NA; cdr3_nt: TGTGCAAGTCGCGATGAAGGGACCGAGCAGTTCTTC; cdr3_aa: CASRDEGTEQFF
v_call: TRBV5-5; j_call: TRBJ1-5; clone_size: NA; d_call: NA; cdr3_nt: TGTGCCAGCAGCCCTGCCCCAACTGGCAATCAGCCCCAGCATTTT; cdr3_aa: CASSPAPTGNQPQHF
v_call: TRBV7-2; j_call: TRBJ2-1; clone_size: NA; d_call: TRBD1; cdr3_nt: TGTGCCAGCAGCCCTCGGGGACAGGGTAGCAATGAGCAGTTCTTC; cdr3_aa: CASSPRGQGSNEQFF
v_call: TRBV6-6; j_call: TRBJ2-7; clone_size: NA; d_call: NA; cdr3_nt: TGTGCCAGCAGGGTTACGGCGAGCAGGGGCTACGAGCAGTACTTC; cdr3_aa: CASRVTASRGYEQYF
v_call: TRBV27; j_call: TRBJ2-2; clone_size: once; d_call: NA; cdr3_nt: TGTGCCAGCAGGAGAACGGGGGCCGCGAACACCGGGGAGCTGTTTTTT; cdr3_aa: CASRRTGAANTGELFF
v_call: TRBV9; j_call: TRBJ1-1; clone_size: few; d_call: TRBD1; cdr3_nt: TGTGCCAGCAGCCCTGACAGGGGGCGGACTGAAGCTTTCTTT; cdr3_aa: CASSPDRGRTEAFF
v_call: TRBV5-1; j_call: TRBJ1-2; clone_size: NA; d_call: NA; cdr3_nt: TGCGCCAGCAGTTTACAGCCTTCTAACTATGGCTACACCTTC; cdr3_aa: CASSLQPSNYGYTF
v_call: TRBV10-3; j_call: TRBJ2-5; clone_size: NA; d_call: NA; cdr3_nt: TGTGCCATCAGTGAGGGACAGAAAGAGACCCAGTACTTC; cdr3_aa: CAISEGQKETQYF
v_call: TRBV29-1; j_call: TRBJ2-1; clone_size: large; d_call: TRBD2; cdr3_nt: TGCAGCGTTCTCCTAGCGGGACCCAATGAGCAGTTCTTC; cdr3_aa: CSVLLAGPNEQFF
v_call: TRBV4-3; j_call: TRBJ2-7; clone_size: NA; d_call: NA; cdr3_nt: TGCGCCAGCAGCCAAGGAGTTATAGCCCCCTACGAGCAGTACTTC; cdr3_aa: CASSQGVIAPYEQYF
v_call: TRBV6-6; j_call: TRBJ1-1; clone_size: NA; d_call: NA; cdr3_nt: TGTGCCAGCAGCCCCGACAGTACTGAAGCTTTCTTT; cdr3_aa: CASSPDSTEAFF